What follows is one T cell receptor beta chain and its context. A clone one base away is much larger, so this may be a read error. The CDR3 has 13 residues. CDR1 and CDR2 (germline): DFQATT, SNEGSKA (reference sequence). The data derive from a study of T-cell reconstitution after alpha-beta-depleted transplantation in children. The TCRbeta library was prepared with unique molecular identifiers. A single record per CDR3 protein comes from TCRdb applying MiXCR to the PCR reads. The sample carries around 600,000 distinct CDR3 sequences, 16% recorded once. The TCR was taken from a human donor who donated a stem cell graft to a child with acute myeloid leukemia. The rearrangement joins TRBV20-1 to TRBJ2-4, with D possibly matching TRBD1 (6 bases). This material consisted of PBMCs from the stem cell graft donor, taken from the stem cell graft. CDR3 region: CGAFLGAENIQYF. CDR3 sequence (DNA): TGCGGTGCTTTCCTGGGGGCTGAAAACATTCAGTACTTC.